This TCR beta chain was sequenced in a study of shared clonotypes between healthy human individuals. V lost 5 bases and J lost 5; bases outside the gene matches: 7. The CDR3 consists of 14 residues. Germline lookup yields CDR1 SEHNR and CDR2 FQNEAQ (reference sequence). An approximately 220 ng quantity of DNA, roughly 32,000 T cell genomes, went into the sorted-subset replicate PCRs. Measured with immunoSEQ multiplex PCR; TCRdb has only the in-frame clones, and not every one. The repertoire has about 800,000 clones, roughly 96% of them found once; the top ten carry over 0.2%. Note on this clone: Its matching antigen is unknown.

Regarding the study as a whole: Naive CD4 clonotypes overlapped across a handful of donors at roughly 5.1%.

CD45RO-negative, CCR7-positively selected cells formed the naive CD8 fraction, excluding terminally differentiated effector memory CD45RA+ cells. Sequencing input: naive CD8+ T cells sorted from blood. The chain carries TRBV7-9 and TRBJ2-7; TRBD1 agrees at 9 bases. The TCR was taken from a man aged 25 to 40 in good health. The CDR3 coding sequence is TGTGCCAGCAGCCACCGGGACAGGGCCGACGAGCAGTACTTC. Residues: CASSHRDRADEQYF.